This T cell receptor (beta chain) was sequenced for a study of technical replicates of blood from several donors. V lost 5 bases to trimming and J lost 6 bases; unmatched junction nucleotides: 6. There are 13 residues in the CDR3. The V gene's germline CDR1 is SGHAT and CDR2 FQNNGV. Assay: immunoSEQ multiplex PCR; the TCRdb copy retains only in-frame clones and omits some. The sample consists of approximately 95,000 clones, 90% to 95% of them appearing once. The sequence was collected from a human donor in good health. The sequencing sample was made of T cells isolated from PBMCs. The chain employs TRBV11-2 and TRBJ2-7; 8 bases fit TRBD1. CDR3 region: CASSLQGAGEQYF. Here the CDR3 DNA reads TGTGCCAGCAGCCTGCAGGGGGCTGGCGAGCAGTACTTC.